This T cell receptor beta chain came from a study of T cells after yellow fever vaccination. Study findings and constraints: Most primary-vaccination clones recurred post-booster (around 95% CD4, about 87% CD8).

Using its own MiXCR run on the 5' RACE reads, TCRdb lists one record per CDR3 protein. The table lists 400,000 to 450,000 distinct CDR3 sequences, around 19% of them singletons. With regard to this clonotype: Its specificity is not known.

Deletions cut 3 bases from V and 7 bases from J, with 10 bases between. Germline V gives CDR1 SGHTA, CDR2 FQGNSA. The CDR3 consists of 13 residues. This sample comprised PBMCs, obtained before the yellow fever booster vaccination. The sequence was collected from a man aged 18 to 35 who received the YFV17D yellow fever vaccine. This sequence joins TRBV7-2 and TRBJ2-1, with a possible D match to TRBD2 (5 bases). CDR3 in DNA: TGTGCCAGCAGCTTTCGGGGAATTAATGAGCAGTTCTTC. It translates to CASSFRGINEQFF.